This T cell receptor beta chain was sequenced in a study of cytomegalovirus exposure and HLA in healthy donors. At the level of the study: An earlier analysis identified 117 million unique TCR beta sequences in 150 million to 200 million T cells.

The CDR3 loop spans 14 amino acids. V was pared by 4 bases and J by 3 bases, with 12 bases between. Germline lookup yields CDR1 MNHNY and CDR2 SVGAGI (reference sequence). Amplification used 60 Vbeta primers and 13 Jbeta primers. Repertoires were generated with immunoSEQ multiplex PCR, while TCRdb's copy carries only in-frame clones and drops some. The table shows 110,000 to 150,000 clones, with approximately 70% occurring only once. The V call is TRBV6-6, the J call TRBJ1-1; D unclear. The TCR originated in a woman aged 60-70 years in good health and CMV-seropositive. The sample consisted of PBMCs. CDR3 region: CASSSSLADTEAFF. The CDR3 DNA sequence: TGTGCCAGCAGTTCCTCTTTAGCGGACACTGAAGCTTTCTTT.